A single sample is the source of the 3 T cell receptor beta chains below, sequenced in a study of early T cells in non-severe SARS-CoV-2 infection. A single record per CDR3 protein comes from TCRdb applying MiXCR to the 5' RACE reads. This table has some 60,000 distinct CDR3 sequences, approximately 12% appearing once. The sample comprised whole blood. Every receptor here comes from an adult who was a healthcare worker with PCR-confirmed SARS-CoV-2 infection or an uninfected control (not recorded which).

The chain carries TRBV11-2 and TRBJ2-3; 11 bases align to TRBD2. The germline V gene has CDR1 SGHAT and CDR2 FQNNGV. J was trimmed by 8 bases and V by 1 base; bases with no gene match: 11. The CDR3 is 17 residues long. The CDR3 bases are TGTGCCAGCAGCTTAGTGGTTAGCGGGAGGGCCAGAGTTACGCAGTATTTT. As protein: CASSLVVSGRARVTQYF.

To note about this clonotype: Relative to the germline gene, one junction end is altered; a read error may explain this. DNA of the CDR3: TGTGCCAGCAGCTCCAGGACAGGGAGCTCCTACAATGGGCAGTTCTTC. This gives the protein CASSSRTGSSYNGQFF. J is TRBJ2-1 and V is TRBV7-8, with 8 nucleotides matching TRBD1. This CDR3 spans 16 amino acids. Germline values: CDR1 SGHVS, CDR2 FQNEAQ.

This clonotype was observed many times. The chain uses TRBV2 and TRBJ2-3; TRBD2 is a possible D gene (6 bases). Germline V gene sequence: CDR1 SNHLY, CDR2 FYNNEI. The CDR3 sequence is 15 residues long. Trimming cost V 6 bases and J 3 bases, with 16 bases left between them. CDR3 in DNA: TGTGCCAGCAGCCCTACGGAGGGGATGACAGATACGCAGTATTTT. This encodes CASSPTEGMTDTQYF.